The 20 T cell receptor beta chains below all came from one sample that was sequenced in a study of long-term antiretroviral therapy in people with HIV. Version v3.0 of the immunoSEQ assay was performed at survey level. Some clones are missing from TCRdb's copy, which holds only in-frame ones; the method was immunoSEQ multiplex PCR. The data contain about 33,000 clones, about three quarters of them singletons. The specimen was unsorted PBMCs, collected 2 years after starting antiretroviral therapy. The source is a woman in her forties or fifties with HIV.

The chain is built from TRBV28 and TRBJ2-6; D might be TRBD1 (5 bases). The germline V and J ends were trimmed by 6 bases and 0 bases, with 12 bases remaining between them. This CDR3 is 16 amino acids long. CDR1 and CDR2 from the germline V gene are MDHEN and SYDVKM. The CDR3 spells CASRTVPFSGANVLTF. The CDR3 region has the DNA TGTGCCAGCAGGACAGTACCCTTCTCTGGGGCCAACGTCCTGACTTTC. The full variable domain, completed using reference TRBV28 and TRBJ2-6, is DVKVTQSSRYLVKRTGEKVFLECVQDMDHENMFWYRQDPGLGLRLIYFSYDVKMKEKGDIPEGYSVSREKKERFSLILESASTNQTSMYLCASRTVPFSGANVLTFGAGSRLTVL.

The chain employs TRBV6-1 and TRBJ1-2; D perhaps matches TRBD1 (5 bases). V was clipped by 8 bases and J by 7 bases, with 20 bases between them. Germline CDR1 reads MNHNS; CDR2 reads SASEGT. The CDR3 extends over 14 amino acids. The CDR3 coding sequence is TGTGCCAGCGTGAGAGGGGATACCCTATCTGGCTACACCTTC. Its protein is CASVRGDTLSGYTF.

This CDR3 reads CAWSQTSGGELFF. The DNA of the CDR3 is TGTGCCTGGAGTCAGACTAGCGGCGGGGAGCTGTTTTTT. The chain couples TRBV30 to TRBJ2-2; 9 bases are a match to TRBD2. V shed 2 bases and J 7 bases; nucleotides not matched to a gene: 2. The length of the CDR3 is 13 residues. CDR1 and CDR2 (germline): GTSNPN, SVGIG (reference sequence).

The rearrangement joins TRBV10-3 to TRBJ1-3; D is undetermined. The germline V gene has CDR1 ENHRY and CDR2 SYGVKD. V lost 9 bases and J 3 bases, leaving 6 bases between the germline ends. This CDR3 spans 11 amino acids. This CDR3 is CAMTSGNTIYF. CDR3 in DNA: TGTGCCATGACAAGTGGAAACACCATATATTTT.

This clone was seen a handful of times. The genes are TRBV19 and TRBJ1-2, with D possibly matching TRBD1 (5 bases). Germline V lookup: CDR1 LNHDA, CDR2 SQIVND (reference sequence). The CDR3 length is 14 residues. The V and J ends lost 6 bases and 2 bases respectively, with 13 bases between them. The CDR3: CASRDWDRNYGYTF. CDR3 DNA sequence: TGTGCCAGTAGAGATTGGGACCGGAACTATGGCTACACCTTC.

The CDR3: CASSPDGNNEQFF. As DNA, the CDR3 is TGCGCCAGCAGCCCGGACGGCAACAATGAGCAGTTCTTC. The J gene is TRBJ2-1, the V gene TRBV5-1; D gene uncertain. CDR3 length: 13 amino acids. The V and J ends lost 4 bases and 5 bases respectively, with 10 bases between them. Germline CDR1 SGHRS, CDR2 YFSETQ.

The chain has TRBV7-3 and TRBJ1-2, with 8 nucleotides matching TRBD1. This CDR3 contains 13 residues. Per the germline V gene, CDR1 is SGHTA and CDR2 is FQGTGA. The V and J ends lost 4 bases and 4 bases, in that order; junction bases with no gene match: 2. The CDR3 is CASSSGQGYGYTF. The CDR3 DNA follows: TGTGCCAGCAGCTCCGGACAGGGCTATGGCTACACCTTC.

The rearrangement links TRBV5-1 to TRBJ2-2; D unclear. V gave up 5 bases and J gave up 1 base, with 6 bases separating them. The CDR3 has 13 amino acids. CDR1 and CDR2 (germline): SGHRS, YFSETQ. CDR3 region: CASSPRNTGELFF. CDR3 in DNA: TGCGCCAGCAGTCCGAGGAACACCGGGGAGCTGTTTTTT. Variable domain in full (rest from reference TRBV5-1 and TRBJ2-2): KAGVTQTPRYLIKTRGQQVTLSCSPISGHRSVSWYQQTPGQGLQFLFEYFSETQRNKGNFPGRFSGRQFSNSRSEMNVSTLELGDSALYLCASSPRNTGELFFGEGSRLTVL.

CDR3 DNA sequence: TGTGCCAGCAGCCTGGACAGAATCTCTGGAAACACCATATATTTT. Amino acids: CASSLDRISGNTIYF. The rearrangement joins TRBV25-1 to TRBJ1-3; D possibly corresponds to TRBD1 (6 bases). CDR1 and CDR2 (germline): MGHDK, SYGVNS. The CDR3 contains 15 residues. V was cut by 6 bases and J by 0 bases, with 12 bases left in between. Supplemented by reference TRBV25-1 and TRBJ1-3, the full variable domain reads EADIYQTPRYLVIGTGKKITLECSQTMGHDKMYWYQQDPGMELHLIHYSYGVNSTEKGDLSSESTVSRIRTEHFPLTLESARPSHTSQYLCASSLDRISGNTIYFGEGSWLTVV.

V and J are TRBV5-5 and TRBJ2-3; D gene ambiguous. There are 13 residues in the CDR3. In germline, CDR1 is SGHKS, CDR2 YYEKEE (reference sequence). V was pared by 3 bases and J by 4 bases, with 9 bases between. Here the CDR3 DNA reads TGTGCCAGCAGCTACAGCCCCTCAGATACGCAGTATTTT. Protein product: CASSYSPSDTQYF.

This chain joins TRBV5-1 and TRBJ1-2; D is unclear. The CDR3 is made up of 14 amino acids. Germline values: CDR1 SGHRS, CDR2 YFSETQ. Trimming pared 0 bases from V and 4 bases from J, leaving 10 bases between. This chain's CDR3 is CASSLDSRGYGYTF. In nucleotides, the CDR3 is TGCGCCAGCAGCTTGGACTCCCGGGGCTATGGCTACACCTTC.

This chain's CDR3 is CASSSGVGGYGYTF. CDR3 in DNA: TGTGCCAGCAGCTCAGGGGTTGGGGGCTATGGCTACACCTTC. This sequence joins TRBV7-3 and TRBJ1-2; possible D gene TRBD1, 6 bases. V lost 4 bases and J lost 4, with 13 bases in between. The germline CDR1 and CDR2 sequences are SGHTA and FQGTGA. CDR3 size: 14 residues.

The chain uses TRBV7-9 and TRBJ2-5; D not resolved. CDR1 and CDR2 from the germline V gene are SEHNR and FQNEAQ (reference sequence). The CDR3 is made up of 13 amino acids. V was cut by 1 base and J by 5 bases, with 8 bases left in between. The CDR3 spells CASSLGASETQYF. In nucleotides, the CDR3 is TGTGCCAGCAGCTTAGGGGCTTCCGAGACCCAGTACTTC. Variable domain in full (rest from reference TRBV7-9 and TRBJ2-5): DTGVSQNPRHKITKRGQNVTFRCDPISEHNRLYWYRQTLGQGPEFLTYFQNEAQLEKSRLLSDRFSAERPKGSFSTLEIQRTEQGDSAMYLCASSLGASETQYFGPGTRLLVL.

V is TRBV7-8 and J is TRBJ2-3; TRBD2 is a possible D gene (6 bases). The V and J ends lost 4 bases and 2 bases respectively, with 13 bases between them. Germline V CDR1 and CDR2: SGHVS, FQNEAQ. The CDR3 is made up of 15 amino acids. The CDR3 is CASSSGTGDTDTQYF. The CDR3 bases are TGTGCCAGCAGCTCCGGGACTGGGGACACAGATACGCAGTATTTT.

The genes are TRBV9 and TRBJ1-3; 7 bases match TRBD1. There are 15 residues in the CDR3. Looked up from germline, CDR1 is SGDLS and CDR2 is YYNGEE. V trimming: 0 bases; J trimming: 4 bases; junction bases outside the gene matches: 4. The CDR3 nucleotides are TGTGCCAGCAGCGTAGGTACAGGGGTCGGAAACACCATATATTTT. Amino acid sequence: CASSVGTGVGNTIYF.

This chain links TRBV20-1 with TRBJ2-7; TRBD1 might be the D (5 bases). The CDR3 contains 11 residues. Germline V gene lookup returns CDR1 DFQATT and CDR2 SNEGSKA (reference sequence). The V end lost 3 bases, the J end lost 4 bases, and 7 bases lay between the germline ends. The CDR3, as DNA: TGCAGTGCTAGTAGGGGATACGAGCAGTACTTC. Translation gives CSASRGYEQYF.

V is TRBV19 and J is TRBJ1-1; D is uncertain. The germline CDR1 and CDR2 sequences are LNHDA and SQIVND (reference sequence). V was pared by 7 bases and J by 1 base, with 19 bases between. The CDR3 runs 16 residues. In nucleotides, the CDR3 is TGTGCCAGTAAGGTCCGTACTTGGCAAACGAACACTGAAGCTTTCTTT. Translating gives CASKVRTWQTNTEAFF.

The table lists this clone with a few counts. The rearrangement joins TRBV4-2 to TRBJ2-7; tentative D call: TRBD1 (6 bases). The CDR3 is 12 residues long. Germline V gives CDR1 LGHNA, CDR2 YNFKEQ. Trimming took off 11 bases at V and 3 bases at J, with 14 bases between the two ends. The CDR3 DNA sequence: TGTGCCGGTGAACAGGGACGCTACGAGCAGTACGTC. Translated, it gives CAGEQGRYEQYV.

The J gene is TRBJ2-1, the V gene TRBV6-5; the D is unclear. Trimming left V 8 bases short and J 7 bases short, with 12 bases between. CDR1 is MNHEY and CDR2 is SVGAGI in the germline V gene. This CDR3 comprises 12 residues. CDR3 sequence: CASGHGGNEQFF. CDR3 in DNA: TGTGCCAGCGGCCACGGTGGGAATGAGCAGTTCTTC.

This chain links TRBV10-3 with TRBJ2-7; 10 bases map to TRBD1. The CDR3 sequence is 15 residues long. The junction had 11 bases not matched to a gene; V was cut back by 7 bases and J by 5 bases. CDR1 ENHRY and CDR2 SYGVKD come from the germline V gene. In nucleotides, the CDR3 is TGTGCCATCAAACCGGAGAGGGACAGGGGTCACGAGCAGTACTTC. It yields the protein CAIKPERDRGHEQYF.